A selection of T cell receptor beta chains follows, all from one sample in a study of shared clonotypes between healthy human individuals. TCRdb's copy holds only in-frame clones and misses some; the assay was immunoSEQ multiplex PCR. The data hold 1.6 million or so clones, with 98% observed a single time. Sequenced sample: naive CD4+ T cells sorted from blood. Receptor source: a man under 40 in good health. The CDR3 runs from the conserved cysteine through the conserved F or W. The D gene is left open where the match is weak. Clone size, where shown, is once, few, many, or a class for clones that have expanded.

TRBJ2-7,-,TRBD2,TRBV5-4,TGTGCCAGCAGCCCCCAGCGGGGAGGGTCCGACGAGCAGTACTTC,CASSPQRGGSDEQYF
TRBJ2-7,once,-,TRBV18,TGTGCCAGCTCAAAGACAGACTACGAGCAGTACTTC,CASSKTDYEQYF
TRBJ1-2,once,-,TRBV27,TGTGCCAGCAGCTCCCTCGGGGCCCGGGGCAGCTATGGCTACACCTTC,CASSSLGARGSYGYTF
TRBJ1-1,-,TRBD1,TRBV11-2,TGTGCCAGCAGCTTAGCCAGGACAGGGGGAAACACTGAAGCTTTCTTT,CASSLARTGGNTEAFF
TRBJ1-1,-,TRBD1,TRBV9,TGTGCCAGCACCCAGACAGGGGAGTTGATGAACACTGAAGCTTTCTTT,CASTQTGELMNTEAFF
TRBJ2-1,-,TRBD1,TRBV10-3,TGTGCCACTAACAGGGGGATTTCCTACAATGAGCAGTTCTTC,CATNRGISYNEQFF
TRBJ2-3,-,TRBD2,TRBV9,TGTGCCAGCAGCGGCGGGAGATCAGATACGCAGTATTTT,CASSGGRSDTQYF
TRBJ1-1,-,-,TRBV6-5,TGTGCCAGCAGTTCCGACGGGACCTACACTGAAGCTTTCTTT,CASSSDGTYTEAFF
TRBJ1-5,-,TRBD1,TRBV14,TGTGCCAGCAGCCAAGATCCCGGGACAGGAGAAAGCAATCAGCCCCAGCATTTT,CASSQDPGTGESNQPQHF
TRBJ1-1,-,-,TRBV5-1,TGCGCCAGCAGTTTCGCCGGGACTCGAGGGTTCACTGAAGCTTTCTTT,CASSFAGTRGFTEAFF
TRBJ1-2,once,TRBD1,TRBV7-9,TGTGCCAGCAGCCCAGGGACAGGTAACGATGGCTACACCTTC,CASSPGTGNDGYTF
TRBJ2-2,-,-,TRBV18,TGTGCCAGCTCACCTCGGACAGACAACACCGGGGAGCTGTTTTTT,CASSPRTDNTGELFF
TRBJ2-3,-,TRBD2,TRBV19,TGTGCCAGTTATCGACTAGCGGGAGGCGGGACAGATACGCAGTATTTT,CASYRLAGGGTDTQYF
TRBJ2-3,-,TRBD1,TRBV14,TGTGCCAGCAGCCGGGCCTTGACAGGGGTCACAGATACGCAGTATTTT,CASSRALTGVTDTQYF
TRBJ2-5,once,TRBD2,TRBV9,TGTGCCAGCAGCGGCGACGGGGGGGCGCAAGAGACCCAGTACTTC,CASSGDGGAQETQYF
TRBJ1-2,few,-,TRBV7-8,TGTGCCAGCAGCTTAGCAGCGGGATCTGGCTACACCTTC,CASSLAAGSGYTF
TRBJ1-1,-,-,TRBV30,TGTGCCTGGAGTTTTGGCCGGGGGAACACTGAAGCTTTCTTT,CAWSFGRGNTEAFF
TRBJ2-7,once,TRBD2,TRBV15,TGTGCCACCAGCAGACTAGCGGGAGCCAACGAGCAGTACTTC,CATSRLAGANEQYF
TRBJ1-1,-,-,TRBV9,TGTGCCAGCAGCCAAGGAGGGAACACTGAAGCTTTCTTT,CASSQGGNTEAFF
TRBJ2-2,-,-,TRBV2,TGTGCCAGCACAATACAGGAGAAGGCCGGGGAGCTGTTTTTT,CASTIQEKAGELFF
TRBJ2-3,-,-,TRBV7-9,TGTGCCAGCAGCTTAGGGCGAACAGATACGCAGTATTTT,CASSLGRTDTQYF
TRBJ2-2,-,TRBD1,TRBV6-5,TGTGCCAGCTCGGGACAGATGAACACCGGGGAGCTGTTTTTT,CASSGQMNTGELFF
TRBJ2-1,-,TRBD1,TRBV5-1,TGCGCCAGCAGCTTAACAGGGGGTGAGCAGTTCTTC,CASSLTGGEQFF
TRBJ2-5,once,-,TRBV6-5,TGTGCCAGCAGTCCTCATCTGTCTGGAATCGAGACCCAGTACTTC,CASSPHLSGIETQYF
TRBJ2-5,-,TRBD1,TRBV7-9,TGTGCCAGCAGCTTAGGGGACAGGGGGCGAAGGGTGACCCAGTACTTC,CASSLGDRGRRVTQYF
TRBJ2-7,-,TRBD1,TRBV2,TGTGCCAGCAGTGAAACTGAGGCAGGGGGATACGAGCAGTACTTC,CASSETEAGGYEQYF
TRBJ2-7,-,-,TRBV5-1,TGCGCCAGCAGCTTGGGCGGGCCTGCTCAATACGAGCAGTACTTC,CASSLGGPAQYEQYF
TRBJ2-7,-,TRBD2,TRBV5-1,TGCGCCAGCAGCTTGGAGCTTAGCGGGGCCTCCTACGAGCAGTACTTC,CASSLELSGASYEQYF
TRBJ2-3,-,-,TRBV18,TGTGCCAGCTCACCTCCCCGCGGGGGCGGGACAGATACGCAGTATTTT,CASSPPRGGGTDTQYF
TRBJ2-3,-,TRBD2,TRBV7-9,TGTGCCAGCAGCCTTGGACTAGGCGCGGCAGATACGCAGTATTTT,CASSLGLGAADTQYF
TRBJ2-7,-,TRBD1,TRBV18,TGTGCCAGCTCACCAGCACCCGCCTCCGGGACAGCCGTATACGAGCAGTACTTC,CASSPAPASGTAVYEQYF
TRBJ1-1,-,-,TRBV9,TGTGCCAGCAGTGACCAGGGTTTCACTGAAGCTTTCTTT,CASSDQGFTEAFF
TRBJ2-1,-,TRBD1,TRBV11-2,TGTGCCAGCAGTAGAAGGGACAGCTCCTACAATGAGCAGTTCTTC,CASSRRDSSYNEQFF
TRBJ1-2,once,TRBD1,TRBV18,TGTGCCAGCTCACCGGGGACAGGACGTCCTAACTATGGCTACACCTTC,CASSPGTGRPNYGYTF
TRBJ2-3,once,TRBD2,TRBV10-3,TGTGCCATCAGTGAGCCGGGCGGGAGGCATCAGTATTTT,CAISEPGGRHQYF
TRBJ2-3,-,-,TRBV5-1,TGCGCCAGCAGCTTGGCCATAGATACGCAGTATTTT,CASSLAIDTQYF
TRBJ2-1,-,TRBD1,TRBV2,TGTGCCAGGTGGGCAGGGGGCGGTGAGCAGTTCTTC,CARWAGGGEQFF
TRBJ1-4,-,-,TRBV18,TGTGCCAGCTCACCAGGCAGTACGGATGAAAAACTGTTTTTT,CASSPGSTDEKLFF
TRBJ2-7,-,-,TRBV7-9,TGTGCCAGCAGCCTAGGGGACGGTGCCTACGAGCAGTACTTC,CASSLGDGAYEQYF
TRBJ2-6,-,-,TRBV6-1,TGTGCCAGCAGTAGCTCTGGGGCCAACGTCCTGACTTTC,CASSSSGANVLTF
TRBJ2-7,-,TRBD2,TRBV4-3,TGCGCCAGCAGCCGGGCTCTAGCGGGAGGGATCTCGGAGCAGTACTTC,CASSRALAGGISEQYF
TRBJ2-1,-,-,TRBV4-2,TGTGCCAGCAGTCCTAAAACCCGGGTCGCGAACTACAATGAGCAGTTCTTC,CASSPKTRVANYNEQFF
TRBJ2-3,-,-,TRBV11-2,TGTGCCAGCAGCCCCCTCCGAGGGTCTGGCACAGATACGCAGTATTTT,CASSPLRGSGTDTQYF
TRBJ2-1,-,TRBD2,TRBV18,TGTGCCAGCTCACCATCGGTGGAACTAGCGGGAGCGTCGCAGTTCTTC,CASSPSVELAGASQFF
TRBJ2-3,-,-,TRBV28,TGTGCCCATACACTTCACCTCACAGGGGATACGCAGTATTTT,CAHTLHLTGDTQYF
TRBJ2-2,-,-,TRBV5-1,TGCGCCAGCAGCCCCCAGACTACCACCGGGGAGCTGTTTTTT,CASSPQTTTGELFF
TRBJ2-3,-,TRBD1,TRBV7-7,TGTGCTAGCAGCTTAGGCCAGGGGGCTGGCACAGATACGCAGTATTTT,CASSLGQGAGTDTQYF
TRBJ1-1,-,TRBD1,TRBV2,TGTGCCAGCAGGGACAGGAGATCAGACACTGAAGCTTTCTTT,CASRDRRSDTEAFF
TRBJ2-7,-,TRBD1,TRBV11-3,TGTGCCAGCAGCTTCAAAGGGGGCGGCCACTCCTACGAGCAGTACTTC,CASSFKGGGHSYEQYF
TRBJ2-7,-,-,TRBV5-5,TGTGCCAGCAGCCCGGATGGGGGTGGAACCTACGAGCAGTACTTC,CASSPDGGGTYEQYF
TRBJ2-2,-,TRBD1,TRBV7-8,TGTGCCAGCAGCTTCCGACAGGGATGGAACACCGGGGAGCTGTTTTTT,CASSFRQGWNTGELFF
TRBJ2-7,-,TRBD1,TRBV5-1,TGCGCCAGCAGCGAGCCCGGGACAGGGGCCTACGAGCAGTACTTC,CASSEPGTGAYEQYF
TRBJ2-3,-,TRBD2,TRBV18,TGTGCCAGCTCGCTAGGACTAGCGGGAATCACAGATACGCAGTATTTT,CASSLGLAGITDTQYF
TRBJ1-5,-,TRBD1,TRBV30,TGTGCCTGGAGTGCCCAGGGGGGACAGCTCAATCAGCCCCAGCATTTT,CAWSAQGGQLNQPQHF